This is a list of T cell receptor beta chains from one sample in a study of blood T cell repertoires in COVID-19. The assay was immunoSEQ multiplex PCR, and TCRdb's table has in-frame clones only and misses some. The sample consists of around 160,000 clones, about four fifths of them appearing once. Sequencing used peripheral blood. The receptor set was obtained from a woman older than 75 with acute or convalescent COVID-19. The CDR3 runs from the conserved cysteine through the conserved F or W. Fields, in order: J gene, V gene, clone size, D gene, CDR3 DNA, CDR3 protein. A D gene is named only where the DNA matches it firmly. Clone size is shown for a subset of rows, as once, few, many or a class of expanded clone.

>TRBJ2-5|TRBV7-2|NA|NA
TGTGCCAGCAGCCGTCGACTAATCCAAGAGACCCAGTACTTC
CASSRRLIQETQYF
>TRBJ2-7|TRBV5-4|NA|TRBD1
TGTGCCAGCAGCCCTACCCCCGGGACAGGGGGTTACGAGCAGTACTTC
CASSPTPGTGGYEQYF
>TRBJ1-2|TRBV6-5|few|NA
TGTGCCAGCAGGTTGGACACCAACTATGGCTACACCTTC
CASRLDTNYGYTF
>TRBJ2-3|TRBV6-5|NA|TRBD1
TGTGCCAGCAGTTCTTACAGGGGGTTCGGAGATACGCAGTATTTT
CASSSYRGFGDTQYF
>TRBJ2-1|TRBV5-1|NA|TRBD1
TGCGCCAGCAGCTTGTCCGGGACAGCATACAATGAGCAGTTCTTC
CASSLSGTAYNEQFF
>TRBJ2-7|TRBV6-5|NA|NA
TGTGCCAGCAGAGAGACGCCGTACAGCGGATACGAGCAGTACTTC
CASRETPYSGYEQYF
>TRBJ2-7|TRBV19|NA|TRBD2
TGTGCCACCCATGGGGGGGGTAGCTCCTACGAGCAGTACTTC
CATHGGGSSYEQYF
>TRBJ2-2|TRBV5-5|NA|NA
TGTGCCAGCAGCTTGGGGCTAGGTATGGGCACCGGGGAGCTGTTTTTT
CASSLGLGMGTGELFF
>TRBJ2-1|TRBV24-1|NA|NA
TGTGCCACCAGTGCGGTGGGAGTCACCTACAATGAGCAGTTCTTC
CATSAVGVTYNEQFF
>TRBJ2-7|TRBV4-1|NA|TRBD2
TGCGCCAGCAGCCAAATCTCGGTCCCGGGACTAGCGATATCCTACGAGCAGTACTTC
CASSQISVPGLAISYEQYF